This entry lists 6 T cell receptor beta chains sequenced from one sample in a study of cytomegalovirus exposure and HLA in healthy donors. The primer mix had 60 Vbeta and 13 Jbeta primers. Measured with immunoSEQ multiplex PCR; TCRdb has only the in-frame clones, and not every one. The sample shows some 150,000 clones, over 60% of them seen only once. The sample consisted of PBMCs. Source of these receptors: a woman in her twenties or thirties in good health and CMV-seronegative.

Only one count was recorded for this clone. An end of the junction does not agree with germline; a read error may underlie this. The genes are TRBV7-2 and TRBJ2-1, with D perhaps TRBD1 (6 bases). The germline V gene has CDR1 SGHTA and CDR2 FQGNSA. CDR3 length equals 17 residues. The CDR3: CASSLYRGDTSNNEQFF. As DNA, the CDR3 is TGTGCCAGCAGCTTATATAGAGGGGACACCTCCAACAATGAGCAGTTCTTC.

The chain joins TRBV2 to TRBJ1-1; D remains unclear. With 1 base removed from V and 5 bases from J, the gap between germline ends came to 17 bases. Germline values: CDR1 SNHLY, CDR2 FYNNEI. The CDR3 runs to 16 residues. This CDR3 is CASSEEFPGRGTEAFF. The CDR3 DNA reads as TGTGCCAGCAGTGAAGAATTCCCCGGCCGGGGTACTGAAGCTTTCTTT.

This clone appeared a few times. The chain recombines TRBV25-1 with TRBJ1-4, with a weak D call TRBD1 (6 bases). Trimming removed 8 bases from V and 0 bases from J, with 22 bases in between. The CDR3 length is 18 residues. In germline, CDR1 is MGHDK, CDR2 SYGVNS. The CDR3 DNA follows: TGTGCCAGCTTTCCGACAGGCCTTACAGTCGCAACTAATGAAAAACTGTTTTTT. Residues: CASFPTGLTVATNEKLFF.

The chain employs TRBV20-1 and TRBJ1-1; the D is unclear. The CDR3 consists of 11 residues. V dropped 8 bases and J dropped 1 base, with 8 bases sitting between them. Germline CDR1 DFQATT, CDR2 SNEGSKA (reference sequence). The DNA for the CDR3 is TGCAGTTGGTCAGGGAACACTGAAGCTTTCTTT. The encoded protein is CSWSGNTEAFF.

The chain uses TRBV5-6 and TRBJ2-3, with TRBD1 as a possible D gene (5 bases). Trimming removed 3 bases at V and 2 bases at J, with 13 bases between. The CDR3 length is 15 residues. Germline-derived CDR1 and CDR2 are SGHDT and YYEEEE. CDR3 in amino acids: CASSSATDHTDTQYF. The CDR3 DNA reads as TGTGCCAGCAGCTCGGCGACAGACCACACAGATACGCAGTATTTT.

For the CDR3, the DNA is TGTGCCAGCAAAGGAAGGGACTTGATAGGTGAGCAGTTCTTC. Translated, it gives CASKGRDLIGEQFF. The chain uses TRBV6-1 and TRBJ2-1; D perhaps matches TRBD2 (6 bases). CDR1 and CDR2 from the germline V gene are MNHNS and SASEGT. CDR3 size: 14 residues. V was trimmed by 7 bases and J by 9 bases, leaving 19 bases between them.